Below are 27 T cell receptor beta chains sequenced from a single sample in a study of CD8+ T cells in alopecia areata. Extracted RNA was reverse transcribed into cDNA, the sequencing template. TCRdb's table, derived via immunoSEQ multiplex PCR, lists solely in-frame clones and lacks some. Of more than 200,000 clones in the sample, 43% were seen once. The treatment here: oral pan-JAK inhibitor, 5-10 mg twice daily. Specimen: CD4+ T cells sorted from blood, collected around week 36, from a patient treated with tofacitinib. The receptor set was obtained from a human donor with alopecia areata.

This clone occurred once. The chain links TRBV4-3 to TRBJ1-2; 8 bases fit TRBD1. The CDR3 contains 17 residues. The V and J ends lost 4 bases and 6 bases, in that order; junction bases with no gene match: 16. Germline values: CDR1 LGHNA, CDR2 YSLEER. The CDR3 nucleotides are TGCGCCAGCAGCCGCGACGGTAGAGGCAGGGGGCGCGATGGCTACACCTTC. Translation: CASSRDGRGRGRDGYTF.

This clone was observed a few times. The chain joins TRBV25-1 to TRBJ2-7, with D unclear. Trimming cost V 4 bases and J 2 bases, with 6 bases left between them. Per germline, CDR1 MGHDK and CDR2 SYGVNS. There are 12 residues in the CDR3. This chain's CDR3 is CASSGRTYEQYF. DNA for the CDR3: TGTGCCAGCAGTGGGAGAACCTACGAGCAGTACTTC.

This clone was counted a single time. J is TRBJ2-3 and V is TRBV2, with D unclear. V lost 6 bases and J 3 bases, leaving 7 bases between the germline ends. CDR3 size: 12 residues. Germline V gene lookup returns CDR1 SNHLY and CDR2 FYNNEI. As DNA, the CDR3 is TGTGCCAGCAGGCCCAGAACAGATACGCAGTATTTT. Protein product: CASRPRTDTQYF. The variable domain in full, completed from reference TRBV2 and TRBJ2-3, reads EPEVTQTPSHQVTQMGQEVILRCVPISNHLYFYWYRQILGQKVEFLVSFYNNEISEKSEIFDDQFSVERPDGSNFTLKIRSTKLEDSAMYFCASRPRTDTQYFGPGTRLTVL.

The CDR3 sequence is CASSVSGRDLETQYF. The CDR3 bases are TGTGCCAGCAGCGTTAGCGGGAGGGACTTAGAGACCCAGTACTTC. The J gene is TRBJ2-5, the V gene TRBV9, with 11 nucleotides matching TRBD2. The length of the CDR3 is 15 residues. Germline CDR1 SGDLS, CDR2 YYNGEE. Germline trimming cut 2 bases from V and 4 bases from J; bases unmatched to any gene: 4.

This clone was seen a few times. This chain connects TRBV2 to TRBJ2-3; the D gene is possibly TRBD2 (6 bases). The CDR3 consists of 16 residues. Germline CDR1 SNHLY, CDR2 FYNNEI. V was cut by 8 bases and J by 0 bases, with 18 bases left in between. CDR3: CASRVPGAASTDTQYF. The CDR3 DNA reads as TGTGCCAGCCGGGTTCCGGGAGCAGCTAGCACAGATACGCAGTATTTT.

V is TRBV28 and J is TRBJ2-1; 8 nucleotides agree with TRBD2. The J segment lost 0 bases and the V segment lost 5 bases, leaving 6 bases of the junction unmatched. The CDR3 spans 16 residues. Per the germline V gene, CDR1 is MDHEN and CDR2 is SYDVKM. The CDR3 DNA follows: TGTGCCAGCAGTCCCATAGCGGGACTCTCCTACAATGAGCAGTTCTTC. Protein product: CASSPIAGLSYNEQFF.

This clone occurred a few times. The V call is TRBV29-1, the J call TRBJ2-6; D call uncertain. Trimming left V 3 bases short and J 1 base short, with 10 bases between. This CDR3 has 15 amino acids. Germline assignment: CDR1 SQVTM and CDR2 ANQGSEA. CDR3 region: CSVDTGVSGANVLTF. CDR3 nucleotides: TGCAGCGTTGACACCGGAGTTTCTGGGGCCAACGTCCTGACTTTC.

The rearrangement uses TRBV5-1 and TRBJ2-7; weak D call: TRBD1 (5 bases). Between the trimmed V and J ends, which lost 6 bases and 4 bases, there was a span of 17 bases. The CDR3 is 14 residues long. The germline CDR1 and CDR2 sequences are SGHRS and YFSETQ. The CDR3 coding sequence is TGCGCCAGCAAGACTGACAGACGAGCTTACGAGCAGTACTTC. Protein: CASKTDRRAYEQYF.

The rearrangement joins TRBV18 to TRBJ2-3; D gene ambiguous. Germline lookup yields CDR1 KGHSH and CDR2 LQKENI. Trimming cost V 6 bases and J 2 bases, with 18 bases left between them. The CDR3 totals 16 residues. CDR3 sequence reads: CASSQPVFTLTDTQYF. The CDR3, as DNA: TGTGCCAGCTCGCAACCCGTCTTCACTCTCACAGATACGCAGTATTTT.

The CDR3 coding sequence is TGCAGCGTTGAAGATGAGCTACAGGGTAGCAGTGGAGAGACCCAGTACTTC. Protein: CSVEDELQGSSGETQYF. The rearrangement uses TRBV29-1 and TRBJ2-5; D might be TRBD1 (6 bases). Trimming took 0 bases from V and 4 from J, leaving 21 bases between them. The length of the CDR3 is 17 residues. Germline CDR1 reads SQVTM; CDR2 reads ANQGSEA.

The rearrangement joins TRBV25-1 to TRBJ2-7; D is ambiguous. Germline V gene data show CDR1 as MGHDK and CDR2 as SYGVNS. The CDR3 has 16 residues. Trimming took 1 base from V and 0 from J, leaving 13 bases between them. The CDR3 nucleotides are TGTGCCAGCAGTGAATGGGGTGGGAAAGGCTCCTACGAGCAGTACTTC. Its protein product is CASSEWGGKGSYEQYF.

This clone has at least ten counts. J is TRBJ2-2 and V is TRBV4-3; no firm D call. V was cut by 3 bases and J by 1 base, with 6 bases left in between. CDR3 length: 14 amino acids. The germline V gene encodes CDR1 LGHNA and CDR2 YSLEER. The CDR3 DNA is TGCGCCAGCAGCCAGAGCCAGAACACCGGGGAGCTGTTTTTT. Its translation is CASSQSQNTGELFF.

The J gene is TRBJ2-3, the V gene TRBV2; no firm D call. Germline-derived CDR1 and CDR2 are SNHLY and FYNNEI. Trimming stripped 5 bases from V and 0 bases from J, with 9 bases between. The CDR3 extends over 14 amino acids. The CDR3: CASSSLLSTDTQYF. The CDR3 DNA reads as TGTGCCAGCAGTTCTCTTCTTAGCACAGATACGCAGTATTTT.

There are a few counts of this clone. CDR3 region: CASSLDSGRRETQYF. As DNA, the CDR3 is TGTGCCAGCAGTTTAGATAGCGGGAGGAGGGAGACCCAGTACTTC. V is TRBV28 and J is TRBJ2-5; 10 bases map to TRBD2. There are 15 residues in the CDR3. Germline V gene data show CDR1 as MDHEN and CDR2 as SYDVKM. V lost 2 bases, J lost 5 bases, and 5 bases stayed unmatched. The full variable domain, rest sourced from reference TRBV28 and TRBJ2-5, is DVKVTQSSRYLVKRTGEKVFLECVQDMDHENMFWYRQDPGLGLRLIYFSYDVKMKEKGDIPEGYSVSREKKERFSLILESASTNQTSMYLCASSLDSGRRETQYFGPGTRLLVL.

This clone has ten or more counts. This CDR3 is CASSESLAGGETQYF. In DNA form, the CDR3 reads TGTGCCAGCAGTGAATCCCTAGCGGGAGGGGAGACCCAGTACTTC. This rearrangement joins TRBV2 to TRBJ2-5; TRBD2 matches at 12 bases. CDR1 SNHLY and CDR2 FYNNEI come from the germline V gene. There are 15 residues in the CDR3. Losses at the gene ends were 2 bases for V and 5 bases for J; bases not matched to a gene: 3.

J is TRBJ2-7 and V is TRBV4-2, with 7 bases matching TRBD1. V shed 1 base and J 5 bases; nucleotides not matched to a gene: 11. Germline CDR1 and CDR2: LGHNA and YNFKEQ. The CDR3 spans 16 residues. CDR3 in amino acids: CASSQAVLGQPHEQYF. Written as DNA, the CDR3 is TGTGCCAGCAGCCAAGCCGTTCTGGGACAGCCCCACGAGCAGTACTTC.

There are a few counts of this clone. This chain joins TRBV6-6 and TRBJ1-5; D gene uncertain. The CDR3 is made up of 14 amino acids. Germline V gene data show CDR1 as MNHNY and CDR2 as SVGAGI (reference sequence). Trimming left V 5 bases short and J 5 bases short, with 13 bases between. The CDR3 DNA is TGTGCCAGCAGTGGTCGAGAGGCCCATCAGCCCCAGCATTTT. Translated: CASSGREAHQPQHF.

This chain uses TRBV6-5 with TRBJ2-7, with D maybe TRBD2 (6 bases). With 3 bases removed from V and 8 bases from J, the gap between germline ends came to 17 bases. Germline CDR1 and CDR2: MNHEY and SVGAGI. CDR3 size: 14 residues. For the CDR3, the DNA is TGTGCCAGCAGTTATAAGAGGGAGGCAGCCAAGCAGTACTTC. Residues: CASSYKREAAKQYF.

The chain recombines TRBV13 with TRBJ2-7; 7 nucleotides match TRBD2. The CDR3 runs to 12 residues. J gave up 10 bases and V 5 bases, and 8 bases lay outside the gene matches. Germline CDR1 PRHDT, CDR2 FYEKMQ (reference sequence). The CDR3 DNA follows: TGTGCCAGCAGCCCCCGCGGGAGTCCCCAGTACTTC. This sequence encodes CASSPRGSPQYF.

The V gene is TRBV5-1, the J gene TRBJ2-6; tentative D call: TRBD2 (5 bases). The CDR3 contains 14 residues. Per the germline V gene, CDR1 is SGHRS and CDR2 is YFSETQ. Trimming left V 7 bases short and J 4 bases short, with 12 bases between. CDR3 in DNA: TGCGCCAGCGGAGGTGGGTCCGGGGCCAACGTCCTGACTTTC. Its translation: CASGGGSGANVLTF.

This CDR3 is CASTHYTSTDTQYF. CDR3 in DNA: TGTGCCAGCACCCATTACACTAGCACAGATACGCAGTATTTT. The chain recombines TRBV7-9 with TRBJ2-3; D unclear. The CDR3 runs to 14 residues. Germline V gene sequence: CDR1 SEHNR, CDR2 FQNEAQ (reference sequence). Deletions cut 7 bases from V and 0 bases from J, with 11 bases between. The full variable domain, in which reference TRBV7-9 and TRBJ2-3 provide the parts outside the CDR3, is DTGVSQNPRHKITKRGQNVTFRCDPISEHNRLYWYRQTLGQGPEFLTYFQNEAQLEKSRLLSDRFSAERPKGSFSTLEIQRTEQGDSAMYLCASTHYTSTDTQYFGPGTRLTVL.

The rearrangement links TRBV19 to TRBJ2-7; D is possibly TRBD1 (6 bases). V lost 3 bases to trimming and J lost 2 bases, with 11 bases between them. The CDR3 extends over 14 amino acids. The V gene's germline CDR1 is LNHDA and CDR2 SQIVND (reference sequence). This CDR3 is CASSIQQGPYEQYF. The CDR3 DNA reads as TGTGCCAGTAGTATCCAACAGGGTCCCTACGAGCAGTACTTC.

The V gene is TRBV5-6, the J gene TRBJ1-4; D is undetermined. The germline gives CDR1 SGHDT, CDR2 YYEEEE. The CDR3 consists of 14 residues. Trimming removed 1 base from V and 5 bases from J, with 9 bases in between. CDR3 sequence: CASSLKPRNEKLFF. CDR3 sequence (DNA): TGTGCCAGCAGCTTGAAACCCAGAAATGAAAAACTGTTTTTT.

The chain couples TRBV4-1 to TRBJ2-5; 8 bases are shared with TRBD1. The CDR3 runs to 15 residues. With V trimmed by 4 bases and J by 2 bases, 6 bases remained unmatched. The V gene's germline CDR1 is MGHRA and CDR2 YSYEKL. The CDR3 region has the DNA TGCGCCAGCAGCCCCCAGGACAGGGTTCAAGAGACCCAGTACTTC. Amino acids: CASSPQDRVQETQYF.

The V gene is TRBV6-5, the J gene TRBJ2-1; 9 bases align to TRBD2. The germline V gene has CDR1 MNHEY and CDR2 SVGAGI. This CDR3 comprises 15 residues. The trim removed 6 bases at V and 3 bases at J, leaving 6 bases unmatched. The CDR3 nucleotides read TGTGCCAGCAGCGTAGCGGGAGTCGACTACAATGAGCAGTTCTTC. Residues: CASSVAGVDYNEQFF.

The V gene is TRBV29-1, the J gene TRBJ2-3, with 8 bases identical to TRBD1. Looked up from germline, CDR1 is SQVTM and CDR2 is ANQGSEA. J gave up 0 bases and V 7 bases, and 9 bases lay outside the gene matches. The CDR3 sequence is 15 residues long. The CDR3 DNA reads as TGCAGCGCCGGGGACAGGCGCTATAGCACAGATACGCAGTATTTT. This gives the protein CSAGDRRYSTDTQYF.

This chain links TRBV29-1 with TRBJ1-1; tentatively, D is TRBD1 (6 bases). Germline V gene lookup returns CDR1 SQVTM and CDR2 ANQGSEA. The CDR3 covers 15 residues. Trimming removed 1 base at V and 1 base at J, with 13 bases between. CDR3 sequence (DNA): TGCAGCGTTGAAGGAACGGGACACTCGAACACTGAAGCTTTCTTT. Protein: CSVEGTGHSNTEAFF.